This T cell receptor beta chain was sequenced for a study of beta chain features in type 1 diabetes. Study results and limitations: Type 1 diabetes patients had TCRB CDR3s that were shorter (moderately but significantly so) in all four CD4+ subsets.

In its sample, this clone was seen once. No antigen is known for it. The entirety of the isolated RNA underwent reverse transcription, so expressed TCRB transcripts were sequenced. The assay was immunoSEQ multiplex PCR, and TCRdb's table has in-frame clones only and misses some. The sample shows over 40,000 clones, roughly 70% of them seen only once. Between the trimmed V and J ends, which lost 1 base and 4 bases, there was a span of 7 bases. This CDR3 region has 13 residues. The V gene's germline CDR1 is SGHTA and CDR2 FQGNSA. The source of this sequence is a woman younger than 35 with type 1 diabetes. Sequenced: Tregs from blood. The chain recombines TRBV7-2 with TRBJ1-2; D possibly corresponds to TRBD1 (5 bases). The CDR3 here is CASSLGQSYGYTF. The CDR3 nucleotides read TGTGCCAGCAGCTTAGGACAGAGCTATGGCTACACCTTC.